This T cell receptor beta chain was observed in a study of shared clonotypes between healthy human individuals. Overall study: There were three CD4 naive, three CD4 memory, two CD8 naive and one CD8 memory plates per donor.

In the case of this clone: Antigen unknown.

The naive CD8 subset, CD45RO-negative cells positively selected for CCR7, excluded terminally differentiated effector memory CD45RA+ cells. The V gene end was trimmed by 5 bases and the J gene end by 4 bases; junction bases not matched to a gene: 5. The V gene's germline CDR1 is SGHRS and CDR2 YFSETQ. The CDR3 loop spans 15 amino acids. Study observations and caveats: It was anticipated that sequencing depth would influence how many clonotypes donors shared.

An assay was performed, and its level was deep. Only in-frame clones appear in the TCRdb table, and some are missing; sequencing was by immunoSEQ multiplex PCR. Of about 580,000 clones in the sample, roughly 98% were seen once. The sequencing input was naive CD8+ T cells sorted from blood. The gene calls are TRBV5-1 and TRBJ2-5; 13 positions agree with TRBD2. The source is a man aged 25-40 years in good health. CDR3 amino acids: CASSRLAGGRETQYF. The CDR3 bases are TGCGCCAGCAGTCGACTAGCGGGAGGCAGAGAGACCCAGTACTTC.